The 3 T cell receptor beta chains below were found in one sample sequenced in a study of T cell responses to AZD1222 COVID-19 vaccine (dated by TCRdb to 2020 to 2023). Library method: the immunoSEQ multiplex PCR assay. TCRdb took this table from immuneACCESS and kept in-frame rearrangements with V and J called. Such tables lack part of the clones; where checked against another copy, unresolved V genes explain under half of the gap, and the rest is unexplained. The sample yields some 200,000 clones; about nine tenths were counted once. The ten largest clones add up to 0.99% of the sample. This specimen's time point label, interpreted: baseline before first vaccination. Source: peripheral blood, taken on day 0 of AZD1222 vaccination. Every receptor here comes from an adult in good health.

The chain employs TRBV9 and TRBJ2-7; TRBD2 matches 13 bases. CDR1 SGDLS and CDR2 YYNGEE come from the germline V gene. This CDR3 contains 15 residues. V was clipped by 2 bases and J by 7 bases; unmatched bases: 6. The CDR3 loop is CASSVGTSGTSEQYF. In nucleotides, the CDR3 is TGTGCCAGCAGCGTGGGGACTAGCGGGACGTCAGAGCAGTACTTC. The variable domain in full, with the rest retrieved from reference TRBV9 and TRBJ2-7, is DSGVTQTPKHLITATGQRVTLRCSPRSGDLSVYWYQQSLDQGLQFLIQYYNGEERAKGNILERFSAQQFPDLHSELNLSSLELGDSALYFCASSVGTSGTSEQYFGPGTRLTVT.

The CDR3 is CASRWGYGSADTQYF. The CDR3 DNA is TGTGCCAGCAGATGGGGCTATGGCTCCGCAGATACGCAGTATTTT. The genes are TRBV25-1 and TRBJ2-3, with D tentatively TRBD1 (5 bases). V lost 6 bases and J lost 4, with 17 bases in between. CDR3 length: 15 amino acids. The germline gives CDR1 MGHDK, CDR2 SYGVNS.

The DNA of the CDR3 is TGTGCCAGCAGTTTTGACAGATATAGCAATCAGCCCCAGCATTTT. It yields the protein CASSFDRYSNQPQHF. This chain joins TRBV27 and TRBJ1-5; TRBD1 is a possible D gene (5 bases). The V end was cut by 3 bases, the J end by 0 bases, with 9 bases between. Per the germline V gene, CDR1 is MNHEY and CDR2 is SMNVEV (reference sequence). The CDR3 has 15 residues.